The rows below give T cell receptor beta chains drawn from one sample of a study of T cells after yellow fever vaccination. TCRdb passed the 5' RACE reads through MiXCR, listing each CDR3 protein once. Counted here are approximately 610,000 distinct CDR3 sequences, around a sixth occurring once; the ten biggest clones make up 15% to 20%. Sequencing used PBMCs, obtained 4 to 6 days after the first yellow fever vaccination. The source is a man between 18 and 29 years old who received the YFV17D yellow fever vaccine. Each CDR3 is given with its conserved first and last residue. A D gene is named only where the DNA matches it firmly. Expanded clones are given a class, and other clones once, few, many or no size at all.

CDR3nt	CDR3aa	v_gene	j_gene	d_gene	abundance	len
TGTGCCAGCAGTTGGGGGGCCCGGCAGCCCCAGCATTTT	CASSWGARQPQHF	TRBV28	TRBJ1-5	NA	few	13
TGTGCCAGCAGCCTATCGGAGGGGGCGCGTTATACGCAGTATTTT	CASSLSEGARYTQYF	TRBV9	TRBJ2-3	NA	NA	15
TGCAGTGCTATACCGGGACTTGCCTACAATGAGCAGTTCTTC	CSAIPGLAYNEQFF	TRBV20-1	TRBJ2-1	NA	few	14
TGTGCCAGCAGTCCCTTGCGGGGGGCCATTTCTGGGGCCAACGTCCTGACTTTC	CASSPLRGAISGANVLTF	TRBV27	TRBJ2-6	TRBD2	NA	18
TGTGCCAGTAGTATCCTAGGGGATCCCGGGGAGCTGTTTTTT	CASSILGDPGELFF	TRBV19	TRBJ2-2	NA	many	14
TGCAGCGGCTCAGGGGTTCAGGAGACCCAGTACTTC	CSGSGVQETQYF	TRBV29-1	TRBJ2-5	NA	NA	12
TGTGCCAGTAGTATAGATGTTGGCCAATTAAATGAGCAGTTCTTC	CASSIDVGQLNEQFF	TRBV19	TRBJ2-1	NA	few	15
TGTGCCAGCAGCCCGCTCGGACAGGCTGGGGCCAACGTCCTGACTTTC	CASSPLGQAGANVLTF	TRBV6-1	TRBJ2-6	TRBD1	NA	16
TGTGCCAGCAGTGATTTCCCGGGGACACCAAACTATGGCTACACCTTC	CASSDFPGTPNYGYTF	TRBV6-1	TRBJ1-2	NA	few	16
TGCGCCAGCAGCTGGGATGGCACCGGGGAGCTGTTTTTT	CASSWDGTGELFF	TRBV5-1	TRBJ2-2	NA	few	13
TGTGCCAGCAGTTTTCCGCCGTCCAGCGGGGCACCAGATACGCAGTATTTT	CASSFPPSSGAPDTQYF	TRBV27	TRBJ2-3	TRBD2	NA	17
TGTGCCAGCAGTCCACGGGCCCACCGTGCCGATACGCAGTATTTT	CASSPRAHRADTQYF	TRBV12-3/TRBV12-4	TRBJ2-3	NA	NA	15
TGTGCCAGCAGCAGACGGGGGACCGGAGATACGCAGTATTTT	CASSRRGTGDTQYF	TRBV9	TRBJ2-3	NA	NA	14
TGTGCCAGCAGCCCCGACAACGCGTACAGATATGGCTACACCTTC	CASSPDNAYRYGYTF	TRBV5-4	TRBJ1-2	NA	NA	15
TGTGCCAGCAGTTACGACGGACCCCATTGGGCGCAGTATTTT	CASSYDGPHWAQYF	TRBV6-2/TRBV6-3	TRBJ2-3	NA	NA	14
TGCAGCGTGGGTCCCAGGGGGTTATCGACAGATACGCAGTATTTT	CSVGPRGLSTDTQYF	TRBV29-1	TRBJ2-3	TRBD1	few	15
TGTGCCAGCAGCTTAGGGCGGGACAGGGGGCTCTACGAGCAGTACTTC	CASSLGRDRGLYEQYF	TRBV7-8	TRBJ2-7	TRBD1	NA	16
TGTGCCAGCAGTTTCGATGACAGGGGTGCGGGCAATGAGCAGTTCTTC	CASSFDDRGAGNEQFF	TRBV6-2/TRBV6-3	TRBJ2-1	TRBD1	NA	16
TGCGCCAGCGCATGGGACACTAGCACAGATACGCAGTATTTT	CASAWDTSTDTQYF	TRBV5-1	TRBJ2-3	NA	few	14
TGTGCCAGCAGTTTAGGGGCAAGGATGTTCCTCCAGTACTTC	CASSLGARMFLQYF	TRBV12-3/TRBV12-4	TRBJ2-4	NA	NA	14
TGTGCCAGCAGCACCAGACAGGGAGCTAGCAATGAGCAGTTCTTC	CASSTRQGASNEQFF	TRBV6-2/TRBV6-3	TRBJ2-1	TRBD1	many	15
TGTGCCAGCAGTGACTCGTCGGTACACCTCCACTTT	CASSDSSVHLHF	TRBV6-4	TRBJ1-6	NA	NA	12
TGTGCCAGCAGCTTAACCCTAGCGGGGCAGACCCAGTACTTC	CASSLTLAGQTQYF	TRBV7-2	TRBJ2-5	TRBD2	few	14
TGTGCCAGCAGCCTCATTAGATATGGCTACACCTTC	CASSLIRYGYTF	TRBV7-9	TRBJ1-2	NA	NA	12
TGCGCCAGCAGCTTCACAGGGAGCGGAGCTTTCTTT	CASSFTGSGAFF	TRBV5-1	TRBJ1-1	NA	NA	12
TGTGCCAGCAGTCCCGTAATAGCGACAGCTGAAGCTTTCTTT	CASSPVIATAEAFF	TRBV6-1	TRBJ1-1	NA	few	14
TGTGCCAGCAGGATCACAGATACGCAGTATTTT	CASRITDTQYF	TRBV12-3/TRBV12-4	TRBJ2-3	NA	many	11
TGTGCCAGCAGCTTAAGAGGGGGATCAGATACGCAGTATTTT	CASSLRGGSDTQYF	TRBV7-3	TRBJ2-3	NA	few	14
TGTGCCAGCACCACACGACAGGGGCCAACCGGGGTGACCCAGTACTTC	CASTTRQGPTGVTQYF	TRBV21-1	TRBJ2-5	NA	few	16